Described below is a single T cell receptor (beta chain) sequence and its context. The clone's antigen remains unknown. No per-base quality is available; no much larger clone lies one base away. The data were taken from a study of CD4 T cells in relation to SARS-CoV-2 and coronaviruses (TCRdb year 2021). At the level of the whole study: In the ViraFEST assay, PBMCs were cultured with antigen for less than 12 days, after which TCR beta CDR3s were sequenced to identify clonal expansions specific to the antigen. The roughly 12 convalescent patients included 8 males and 4 females; two subjects were Hispanic. The Adaptive Biotechnologies TCR-sequencing kit was used for samples from a few pre-COVID donors and for the naive versus memory experiments, whereas the other data were Illumina-based. Across all 12 patients in the convalescent cohort, the median age was around 40 years, with a range of roughly 20 to 75 years. HLA restriction was mapped for shared crossreactive spike epitopes using patient-derived lymphoblastoid cell lines. The study assessed, at the TCR clonotype level, memory CD4+ T cell crossreactivity between SARS-CoV-2 and common cold coronavirus spike proteins. A different TCR-beta assay, based on Illumina, was used to sequence expansion assays from other donors in the study.

Beyond this particular receptor, the publication reports: Crossreactivity analysis was centred on spike protein, so crossreactivity against other viral proteins was not assessed. Because no donor provided both pre-pandemic and post-infection samples, tracing the source of pre-existing responses was limited. Compared with monoreactive clones, crossreactive clones had significantly weaker SARS-CoV-2-driven expansion, a result consistent with antigenic imprinting. Small numbers of patients and of tested TCRs were a limitation of the study. Naive versus memory sequencing indicated the assay detects memory recall responses rather than primary responses primed during culture. In around two thirds of donors, memory CD4+ clonotypes turned up that crossrecognized SARS-CoV-2 and at least one common cold coronavirus spike.

Naive and memory CD4+ T cells were separated from cryopreserved PBMCs by CD4 enrichment followed by EasySep naive CD4+ T cell enrichment. Sorted naive or memory CD4+ T cells (roughly 9.5 x 10^4) were cultured 1:1 with T cell-depleted PBMCs and CEF peptides for about ten days. In general, triplicate replicate wells were used for every peptide culture condition. PBMCs were isolated from leukapheresis product or whole blood by Ficoll-Paque PLUS gradient centrifugation. PBMCs were either cryopreserved at -140°C or used fresh in the expansion assay. The QIAamp Micro DNA Kit was used to extract genomic DNA from the CD4+ T cells. The germline V gene supplies CDR1 SGHDN and CDR2 FVKESK. Here V drops 7 bases and J drops 3 bases, and the junction holds 11 bases not matched to any gene. Including cysteine and phenylalanine, the CDR3 has 16 amino acids. Just CDR3 DNA is preserved here, 48 bases in frame from base 1.

Survey-level immunoSEQ TCR-beta sequencing was performed on DNA from CEF-cultured naive and memory CD4+ T cells. As for the authors' bioinformatics: During preprocessing, nonproductive sequences were removed, as were CDR3s that did not start with C, did not end with F or W, or were shorter than 7 amino acids. Antigen-specific clonotypes were called with the MANAFEST web app on the basis of expansion relative to the reference and to other culture wells. A clone was considered positive if the clone showed significant expansion compared with the reference culture in 2 of 3 replicate wells at an FDR below 0.05. For a clone to be considered positive, significant expansion relative to all other tandem wells and an odds ratio above 5 were also required. Cultured and uncultured naive and memory CD4+ repertoires were searched for CDR3s previously identified as spike- and CEF-reactive. Pairwise Levenshtein distance, computed with the stringdist R package after three terminal residues were trimmed from each end, was used as the measure of CDR3 homology. The clones in this table, taken by TCRdb from immuneACCESS, are in-frame only. Not every clone is retained; where verified, under half of the shortfall comes from an unresolved V gene, and the cause of the rest is unknown. Clone size and V and J calls were adopted from that table, with D and trimming inferred from the DNA. The table for this sample lists around 31,000 clones; roughly four fifths of them were counted only once. Together, the top ten hold 3% to 4% of the sample.

The chain uses TRBV14 and TRBJ2-7; 11 central nucleotides agree with TRBD2. Sequencing used memory CD4+ T cells from PBMCs, cultured in vitro. What this sample's cell subset or site label stands for: memory (non-naive) CD4+ T cells. This TCR came from an adult with COVID-19. The DNA sequence is given as TGTGCCAGCAAATTTCTAGCGGGAGGATACGTCTACGAGCAGTACTTC. The encoded protein is CASKFLAGGYVYEQYF.